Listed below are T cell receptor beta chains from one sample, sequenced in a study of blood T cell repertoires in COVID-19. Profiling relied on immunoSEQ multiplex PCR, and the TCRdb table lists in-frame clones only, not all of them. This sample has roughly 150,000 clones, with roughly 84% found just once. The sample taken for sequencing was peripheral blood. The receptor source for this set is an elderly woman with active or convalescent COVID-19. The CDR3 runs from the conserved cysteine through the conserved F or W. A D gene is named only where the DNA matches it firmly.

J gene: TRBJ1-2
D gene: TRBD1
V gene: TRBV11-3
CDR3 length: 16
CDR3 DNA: TGTGCCAGCAGCTTAGAGGGTCGAGGGGGCTACTATGGCTACACCTTC
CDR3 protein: CASSLEGRGGYYGYTF

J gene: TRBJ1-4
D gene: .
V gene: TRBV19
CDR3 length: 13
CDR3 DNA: TGTGCCAGTAGATCAGTTTCGGAGGAAAAACTGTTTTTT
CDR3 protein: CASRSVSEEKLFF

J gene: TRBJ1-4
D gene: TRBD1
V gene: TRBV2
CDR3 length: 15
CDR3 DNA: TGTGCCAGCAGTGAACTAGGACAGGCTAATGAAAAACTGTTTTTT
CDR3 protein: CASSELGQANEKLFF

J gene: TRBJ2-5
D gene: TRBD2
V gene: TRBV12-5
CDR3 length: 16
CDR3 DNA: TGTGCTAGTGGTTTTGCGGGGGGCAAACCCCGAGAGACCCAGTACTTC
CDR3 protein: CASGFAGGKPRETQYF

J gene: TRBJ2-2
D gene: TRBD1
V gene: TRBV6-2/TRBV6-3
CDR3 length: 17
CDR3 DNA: TGTGCCAGCAACCCCCTAGGACAGGGAAGGATGACCGGGGAGCTGTTTTTT
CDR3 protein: CASNPLGQGRMTGELFF

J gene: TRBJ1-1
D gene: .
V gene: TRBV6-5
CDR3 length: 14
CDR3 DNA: TGTGCCAGCACCCCGGGGTGGGGGAACACTGAAGCTTTCTTT
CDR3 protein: CASTPGWGNTEAFF

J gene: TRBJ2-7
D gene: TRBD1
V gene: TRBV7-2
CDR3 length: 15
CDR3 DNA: TGTGCCAGCAGCATAGGACAGGCCGTACTCTACGAGCAGTACTTC
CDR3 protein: CASSIGQAVLYEQYF

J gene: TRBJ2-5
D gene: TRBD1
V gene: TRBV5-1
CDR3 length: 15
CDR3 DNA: TGCGCCAGCAGCTTGGACGGACAGGTCCAAGAGACCCAGTACTTC
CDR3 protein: CASSLDGQVQETQYF

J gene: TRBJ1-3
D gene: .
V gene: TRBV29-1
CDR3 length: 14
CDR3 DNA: TGCAGCGTTGAAGTTTCGGGGGTTGGAAACACCATATATTTT
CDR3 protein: CSVEVSGVGNTIYF

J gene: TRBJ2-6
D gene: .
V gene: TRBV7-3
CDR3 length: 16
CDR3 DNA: TGTGCCAGCAGTACCCCCGCGGGCAAGGGGGCCAACGTCCTGACTTTC
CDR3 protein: CASSTPAGKGANVLTF

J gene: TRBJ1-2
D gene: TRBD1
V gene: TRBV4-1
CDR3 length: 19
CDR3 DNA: TGCGCCAGCAGCCAAGATATGGAGGTTGGACAGGGGGGGAACTATGGCTACACCTTC
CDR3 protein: CASSQDMEVGQGGNYGYTF